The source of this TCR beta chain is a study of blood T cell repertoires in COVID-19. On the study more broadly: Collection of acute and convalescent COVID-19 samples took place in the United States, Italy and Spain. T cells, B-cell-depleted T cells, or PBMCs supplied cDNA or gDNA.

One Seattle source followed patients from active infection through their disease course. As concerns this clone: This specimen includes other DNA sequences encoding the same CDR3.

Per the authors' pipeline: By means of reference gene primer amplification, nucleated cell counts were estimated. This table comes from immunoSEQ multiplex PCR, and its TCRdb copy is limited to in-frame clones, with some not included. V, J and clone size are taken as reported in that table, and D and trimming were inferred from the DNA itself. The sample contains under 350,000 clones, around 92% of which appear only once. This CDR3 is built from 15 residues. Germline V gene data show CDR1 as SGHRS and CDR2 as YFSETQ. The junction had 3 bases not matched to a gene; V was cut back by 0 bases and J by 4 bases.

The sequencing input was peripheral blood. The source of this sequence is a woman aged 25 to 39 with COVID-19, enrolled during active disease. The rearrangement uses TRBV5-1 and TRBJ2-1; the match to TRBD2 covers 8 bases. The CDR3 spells CASSLELAGYNEQFF. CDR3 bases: TGCGCCAGCAGCTTGGAATTAGCGGGGTACAATGAGCAGTTCTTC.